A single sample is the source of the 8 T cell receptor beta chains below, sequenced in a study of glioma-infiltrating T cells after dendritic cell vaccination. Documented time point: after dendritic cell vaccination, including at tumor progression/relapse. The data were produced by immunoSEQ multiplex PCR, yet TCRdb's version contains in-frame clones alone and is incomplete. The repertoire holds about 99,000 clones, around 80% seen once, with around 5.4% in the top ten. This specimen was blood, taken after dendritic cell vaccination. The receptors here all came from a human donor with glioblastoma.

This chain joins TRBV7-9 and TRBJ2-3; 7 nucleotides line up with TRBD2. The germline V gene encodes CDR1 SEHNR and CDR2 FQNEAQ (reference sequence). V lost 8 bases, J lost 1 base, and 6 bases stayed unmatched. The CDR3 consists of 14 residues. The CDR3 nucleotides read TGTGCCAGCCAAAGCGGGGCGCGCACAGATACGCAGTATTTT. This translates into CASQSGARTDTQYF.

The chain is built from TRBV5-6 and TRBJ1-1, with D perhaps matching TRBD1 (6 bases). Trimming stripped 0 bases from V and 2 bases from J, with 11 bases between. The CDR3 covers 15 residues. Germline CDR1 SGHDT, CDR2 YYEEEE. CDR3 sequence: CASSLGLGANTEAFF. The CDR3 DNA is TGTGCCAGCAGCTTGGGGTTGGGGGCAAACACTGAAGCTTTCTTT. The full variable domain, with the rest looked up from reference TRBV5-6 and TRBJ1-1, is DAGVTQSPTHLIKTRGQQVTLRCSPKSGHDTVSWYQQALGQGPQFIFQYYEEEERQRGNFPDRFSGHQFPNYSSELNVNALLLGDSALYLCASSLGLGANTEAFFGQGTRLTVV.

The chain's CDR3 is CASSLGGRETDTQYF. CDR3 DNA sequence: TGCGCCAGCAGCTTGGGGGGCAGGGAAACAGATACGCAGTATTTT. V is TRBV5-1 and J is TRBJ2-3; perhaps TRBD1 as D (5 bases). This CDR3 has 15 residues. The germline V gene encodes CDR1 SGHRS and CDR2 YFSETQ. Trimming cost V 0 bases and J 3 bases, with 11 bases left between them. Together with reference TRBV5-1 and TRBJ2-3, the CDR3 gives the full variable domain: KAGVTQTPRYLIKTRGQQVTLSCSPISGHRSVSWYQQTPGQGLQFLFEYFSETQRNKGNFPGRFSGRQFSNSRSEMNVSTLELGDSALYLCASSLGGRETDTQYFGPGTRLTVL.

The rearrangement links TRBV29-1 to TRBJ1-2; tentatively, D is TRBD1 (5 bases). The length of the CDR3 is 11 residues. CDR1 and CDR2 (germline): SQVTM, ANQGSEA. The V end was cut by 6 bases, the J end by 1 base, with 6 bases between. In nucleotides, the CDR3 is TGCAGCGTAGGACATAACTATGGCTACACCTTC. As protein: CSVGHNYGYTF. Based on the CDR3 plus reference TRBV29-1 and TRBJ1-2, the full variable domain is SAVISQKPSRDICQRGTSLTIQCQVDSQVTMMFWYRQQPGQSLTLIATANQGSEATYESGFVIDKFPISRPNLTFSTLTVSNMSPEDSSIYLCSVGHNYGYTFGSGTRLTVV.

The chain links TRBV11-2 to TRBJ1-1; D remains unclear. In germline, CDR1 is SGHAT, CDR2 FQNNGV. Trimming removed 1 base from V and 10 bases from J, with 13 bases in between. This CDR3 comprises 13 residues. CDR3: CASSLALYAGAFF. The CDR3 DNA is TGTGCCAGCAGCTTAGCCCTCTACGCAGGAGCTTTCTTT.

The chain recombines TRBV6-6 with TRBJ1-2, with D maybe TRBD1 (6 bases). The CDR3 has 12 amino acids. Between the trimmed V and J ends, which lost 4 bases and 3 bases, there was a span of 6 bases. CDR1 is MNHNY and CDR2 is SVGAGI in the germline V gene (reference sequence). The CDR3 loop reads CASSSGDYGYTF. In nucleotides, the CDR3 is TGTGCCAGCAGTTCAGGGGACTATGGCTACACCTTC.

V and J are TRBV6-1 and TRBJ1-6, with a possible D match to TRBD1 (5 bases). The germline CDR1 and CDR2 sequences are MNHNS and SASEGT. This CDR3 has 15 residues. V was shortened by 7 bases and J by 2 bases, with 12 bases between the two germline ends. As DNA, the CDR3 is TGTGCCAGCACGGAATCGGGGGCCTATAATTCACCCCTCCACTTT. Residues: CASTESGAYNSPLHF.

The CDR3 reads CASSLDSTSTYEQYF. CDR3 coding DNA: TGTGCCAGCAGCTTAGATAGTACTAGTACCTACGAGCAGTACTTC. The genes are TRBV11-2 and TRBJ2-7; D might be TRBD2 (5 bases). The CDR3 consists of 15 residues. Looked up from germline, CDR1 is SGHAT and CDR2 is FQNNGV. V was cut by 0 bases and J by 2 bases, with 11 bases left in between.